These 26 T cell receptor beta chains were sequenced from one sample in a study of OX40 agonist ivuxolimab in advanced cancers. The data were produced by immunoSEQ multiplex PCR, yet TCRdb's version contains in-frame clones alone and is incomplete. There are about 36,000 clones in the sample; roughly 91% occur only once, and around 13% lies in the top ten. Sequences were derived from CD4+ or CD8+ T cells sorted from blood, sampled in a trial of the OX40 agonist ivuxolimab. These receptors came from an adult with an advanced solid tumor such as melanoma, head and neck, liver or kidney cancer.

The V gene is TRBV6-1, the J gene TRBJ2-7; the match to TRBD2 covers 10 bases. There are 17 residues in the CDR3. V trimming: 1 base; J trimming: 0 bases; junction bases outside the gene matches: 6. Germline V CDR1 and CDR2: MNHNS, SASEGT. CDR3 region: CASSEGGLAIISYEQYF. The CDR3 region has the DNA TGTGCCAGCAGTGAAGGGGGACTAGCGATCATCTCCTACGAGCAGTACTTC.

This chain uses TRBV14 with TRBJ2-1; D gene uncertain. Germline CDR1 SGHDN, CDR2 FVKESK. V was shortened by 0 bases and J by 4 bases, with 10 bases between the two germline ends. The CDR3 is made up of 15 amino acids. CDR3 sequence: CASSQEWAVYNEQFF. CDR3 DNA sequence: TGTGCCAGCAGCCAAGAATGGGCAGTGTACAATGAGCAGTTCTTC.

This clone was detected once. This rearrangement joins TRBV19 to TRBJ1-5; 11 bases match TRBD1. The trim removed 5 bases at V and 3 bases at J, leaving 3 bases unmatched. The V gene's germline CDR1 is LNHDA and CDR2 SQIVND (reference sequence). CDR3 length: 15 amino acids. The CDR3 is CASSLDRGLNQPQHF. The CDR3 coding sequence is TGTGCCAGTAGTCTGGACAGGGGGCTCAATCAGCCCCAGCATTTT.

This clone was seen just once. The chain employs TRBV13 and TRBJ2-1; D is perhaps TRBD2 (5 bases). Germline V gene data show CDR1 as PRHDT and CDR2 as FYEKMQ (reference sequence). V gave up 5 bases and J gave up 9 bases, with 14 bases separating them. This CDR3 has 13 residues. The CDR3 region has the DNA TGTGCCAGCAGCCCCTACGGACGGGGTGAGCAGTTCTTC. Protein sequence: CASSPYGRGEQFF.

The V and J genes are TRBV9 and TRBJ2-5; D perhaps matches TRBD2 (5 bases). Trimming left V 0 bases short and J 7 bases short, with 13 bases between. CDR1 and CDR2 from the germline V gene are SGDLS and YYNGEE. CDR3 length: 14 residues. The CDR3 region is CASSVALAPSTQYF. In DNA form, the CDR3 reads TGTGCCAGCAGCGTAGCCCTAGCCCCCTCGACCCAGTACTTC. The full variable domain, with the rest looked up from reference TRBV9 and TRBJ2-5, is DSGVTQTPKHLITATGQRVTLRCSPRSGDLSVYWYQQSLDQGLQFLIQYYNGEERAKGNILERFSAQQFPDLHSELNLSSLELGDSALYFCASSVALAPSTQYFGPGTRLLVL.

V is TRBV28 and J is TRBJ1-5; 11 bases map to TRBD1. The CDR3 is 18 residues long. Unmatched junction bases numbered 13, after V lost 6 bases and J lost 3 bases. The germline gives CDR1 MDHEN, CDR2 SYDVKM. CDR3 in DNA: TGTGCCAGCAGATCTACCCCTCCGGACAGGGGGCTCAATCAGCCCCAGCATTTT. Translation: CASRSTPPDRGLNQPQHF.

CDR3: CSVEEKNIQYF. Here the CDR3 DNA reads TGCAGCGTTGAAGAAAAAAACATTCAGTACTTC. The chain links TRBV29-1 to TRBJ2-4; D uncertain. This CDR3 spans 11 amino acids. V lost 0 bases to trimming and J lost 4 bases, with 1 base between them. CDR1 and CDR2 (germline): SQVTM, ANQGSEA.

The chain is built from TRBV9 and TRBJ2-3; no reliable D call. Trimming pared 4 bases from V and 6 bases from J, leaving 12 bases between. CDR1 SGDLS and CDR2 YYNGEE come from the germline V gene. The CDR3 consists of 13 residues. The CDR3 DNA reads as TGTGCCAGCAGCATTAGGACGGGCGATACGCAGTATTTT. It translates to CASSIRTGDTQYF.

The genes are TRBV2 and TRBJ2-5, with TRBD2 matching 7 bases. This CDR3 has 16 amino acids. The V segment lost 1 base and the J segment 4 bases; nucleotides outside the gene matches: 9. Germline V gene sequence: CDR1 SNHLY, CDR2 FYNNEI. This CDR3 reads CASSEVGLAAPETQYF. The CDR3 bases are TGTGCCAGCAGTGAAGTTGGTCTAGCGGCACCAGAGACCCAGTACTTC.

The chain combines TRBV27 with TRBJ2-1; D is undetermined. Germline V gene sequence: CDR1 MNHEY, CDR2 SMNVEV (reference sequence). The CDR3 runs to 12 residues. V was pared by 2 bases and J by 6 bases, with 5 bases between. The CDR3 nucleotides are TGTGCCAGCAGTTTAGACGGCAATGAGCAGTTCTTC. Translated: CASSLDGNEQFF.

This chain uses TRBV4-1 with TRBJ2-1, with TRBD2 matching over 14 bases. The CDR3 has 18 residues. From germline, CDR1 is MGHRA and CDR2 YSYEKL. The trim removed 2 bases at V and 0 bases at J, leaving 3 bases unmatched. The CDR3 nucleotides are TGCGCCAGCAGCCAACCGGGACTAGCGGGAGCCTCCTACAATGAGCAGTTCTTC. It yields the protein CASSQPGLAGASYNEQFF.

Comment on this clone: At one boundary the junction diverges from the germline segment, which might be a read error. The chain joins TRBV7-7 to TRBJ2-7, with 11 bases lining up with TRBD2. This CDR3 comprises 16 residues. Germline values: CDR1 SSHAT, CDR2 FNYEAQ (reference sequence). As DNA, the CDR3 is TGTGCTAGCAGCTTAGCTCGACTAGCGGGATGGTACGAGCAGTACTTC. Translating it yields CASSLARLAGWYEQYF. Combining the CDR3 with reference TRBV7-7 and TRBJ2-7 gives the whole variable domain GAGVSQSPRYKVTKRGQDVTLRCDPISSHATLYWYQQALGQGPEFLTYFNYEAQPDKSGLPSDRFSAERPEGSISTLTIQRTEQRDSAMYRCASSLARLAGWYEQYFGPGTRLTVT.

The V and J genes are TRBV5-1 and TRBJ2-2, with D perhaps assigned TRBD1 or TRBD2 (6 bases each). This CDR3 is 17 amino acids long. Germline V gene data show CDR1 as SGHRS and CDR2 as YFSETQ. With 0 bases removed from V and 4 bases from J, the gap between germline ends came to 16 bases. The chain's CDR3 is CASSLAGGHQGTGELFF. The CDR3 DNA reads TGCGCCAGCAGCTTGGCCGGGGGACATCAGGGCACCGGGGAGCTGTTTTTT. Filled out from reference TRBV5-1 and TRBJ2-2, the complete variable domain reads KAGVTQTPRYLIKTRGQQVTLSCSPISGHRSVSWYQQTPGQGLQFLFEYFSETQRNKGNFPGRFSGRQFSNSRSEMNVSTLELGDSALYLCASSLAGGHQGTGELFFGEGSRLTVL.

The chain uses TRBV9 and TRBJ1-2; D gene unclear. CDR3 size: 16 residues. In germline, CDR1 is SGDLS, CDR2 YYNGEE. The V gene lost 0 bases and the J gene lost 1 base, with 13 bases spanning the gap. The CDR3 is CASSVDVLAGNYGYTF. The DNA of the CDR3 is TGTGCCAGCAGCGTAGACGTTTTGGCGGGTAACTATGGCTACACCTTC.

The chain joins TRBV6-5 to TRBJ2-7; TRBD1 matches 9 bases. This CDR3 has 16 residues. CDR1 and CDR2 from the germline V gene are MNHEY and SVGAGI. Trimming cost V 0 bases and J 4 bases; bases outside gene matches: 7. The CDR3 loop is CASSYSQDRGNYEQYF. The CDR3 bases are TGTGCCAGCAGTTACTCCCAAGACAGGGGGAATTACGAGCAGTACTTC.

This clone has only one observation. The chain combines TRBV4-1 with TRBJ2-7; D ambiguous. V was clipped by 3 bases and J by 0 bases, with 15 bases between them. CDR1 MGHRA and CDR2 YSYEKL come from the germline V gene. This CDR3 region has 16 residues. The CDR3 DNA reads TGCGCCAGCAGCCAGGCCGAACCGATTAGCTCCTACGAGCAGTACTTC. Translating gives CASSQAEPISSYEQYF.

This clone has only one observation. The identical CDR3 is also encoded by other nucleotide sequences in the sample. The chain carries TRBV7-8 and TRBJ2-7, with D perhaps matching TRBD1 or TRBD2 (5 bases each). Germline V lookup: CDR1 SGHVS, CDR2 FQNEAQ. V was pared by 5 bases and J by 0 bases, with 14 bases between. This CDR3 region has 15 residues. The CDR3 sequence is CASSPYQGPSYEQYF. The CDR3 bases are TGTGCCAGCAGCCCCTACCAGGGACCCTCCTACGAGCAGTACTTC.

This rearrangement joins TRBV5-5 to TRBJ1-1; D gene uncertain. Trimming stripped 2 bases from V and 6 bases from J, with 11 bases between. Germline CDR1 SGHKS, CDR2 YYEKEE (reference sequence). The CDR3 has 13 amino acids. The CDR3, as DNA: TGTGCCAGCAGCTTTTTGTTTCTCCCTGAAGCTTTCTTT. Translated, it gives CASSFLFLPEAFF.

This chain joins TRBV9 and TRBJ2-7; 10 positions agree with TRBD2. There are 14 residues in the CDR3. J gave up 3 bases and V 0 bases, and 0 bases lay outside the gene matches. Germline-derived CDR1 and CDR2 are SGDLS and YYNGEE. This CDR3 is CASSVGLAGYEQYF. For the CDR3, the DNA is TGTGCCAGCAGCGTAGGACTAGCGGGCTACGAGCAGTACTTC.

The rearrangement uses TRBV6-1 and TRBJ2-5; the D gene is possibly TRBD2 (6 bases). The V gene lost 1 base and the J gene lost 4 bases, with 10 bases spanning the gap. CDR1 is MNHNS and CDR2 is SASEGT in the germline V gene. This CDR3 spans 14 amino acids. CDR3 loop: CASSEGRGRETQYF. The CDR3 bases are TGTGCCAGCAGTGAAGGGAGGGGAAGAGAGACCCAGTACTTC.

CDR3 in DNA: TGTGCCAGCAGTTCTGGGACGGGCTCCTACAATGAGCAGTTCTTC. Its protein is CASSSGTGSYNEQFF. The chain recombines TRBV27 with TRBJ2-1; perhaps D is TRBD1 or TRBD2 (5 bases each). The V and J ends lost 4 bases and 0 bases respectively, with 10 bases between them. CDR3 length: 15 residues. The V gene's germline CDR1 is MNHEY and CDR2 SMNVEV (reference sequence).

V gene TRBV6-5 combines with J gene TRBJ2-7; 7 bases match TRBD2. Germline V gene data show CDR1 as MNHEY and CDR2 as SVGAGI. The trim removed 0 bases at V and 3 bases at J, leaving 8 bases unmatched. The CDR3 covers 16 residues. CDR3 amino acids: CASSYSEAGTFYEQYF. The DNA for the CDR3 is TGTGCCAGCAGTTACTCGGAAGCGGGAACGTTCTACGAGCAGTACTTC.

The chain joins TRBV7-9 to TRBJ2-7; TRBD2 matches at 7 bases. V gave up 0 bases and J gave up 6 bases; unmatched junction bases: 11. CDR3 size: 16 residues. Germline values: CDR1 SEHNR, CDR2 FQNEAQ (reference sequence). In DNA, the CDR3 is TGTGCCAGCAGCTTAGCTGCCTTGGGAGGGATTGGCGAGCAGTACTTC. Its translation: CASSLAALGGIGEQYF.

This chain uses TRBV27 with TRBJ2-7; no definite D call. Germline V gene data show CDR1 as MNHEY and CDR2 as SMNVEV (reference sequence). The CDR3 consists of 14 residues. Between the trimmed V and J ends, which lost 3 bases and 6 bases, there was a span of 15 bases. The CDR3 DNA reads TGTGCCAGCAGTTTGGCGTCGAAGCTAGTCGAGCAGTACTTC. Translation gives CASSLASKLVEQYF.

This clone occurred a few times. The rearrangement uses TRBV7-9 and TRBJ2-1, with 9 bases aligning to TRBD2. The germline gives CDR1 SEHNR, CDR2 FQNEAQ (reference sequence). This CDR3 has 16 amino acids. The ends lost 5 bases at V and 3 bases at J; junction bases unmatched: 8. This chain's CDR3 is CASSHTLAGSYNEQFF. The CDR3 DNA reads TGTGCCAGCAGCCATACTCTAGCGGGAAGCTACAATGAGCAGTTCTTC.

Worth noting for this clone: One junction end disagrees with the germline gene, perhaps due to a read error. The CDR3 protein is CASSQGAGGKTEAFF. In DNA, the CDR3 is TGCGCCAGCAGTCAAGGGGCGGGGGGGAAGACTGAAGCTTTCTTT. This chain links TRBV4-1 with TRBJ1-1, with D maybe TRBD1 (5 bases). The CDR3 length is 15 residues. The V gene's germline CDR1 is MGHRA and CDR2 YSYEKL.